The clone carrying this T cell receptor (beta chain) was seen a handful of times. The junction departs from germline at one end; a sequencing error may be responsible. Alopecia areata patients had lesional scalp punch biopsies and peripheral blood taken from them. The authors sorted CD4+ and CD8+ T cells from PBMCs. The CDR3 covers 10 residues. Germline CDR1 and CDR2: SQVTM and ANQGSEA. The record originates from a study of CD8+ T cells in alopecia areata. Investigators isolated RNA and reverse transcribed it into cDNA to act as the sequencing template. Data came from immunoSEQ multiplex PCR; TCRdb stores just in-frame clones and leaves some out. This table holds 100,000 to 150,000 clones, approximately 47% found once.

The sequenced material came from NKG2D-low CD8+ T cells sorted from blood. V gene TRBV29-1 combines with J gene TRBJ1-2, with D perhaps TRBD1 (5 bases). The receptor was derived from a human donor with alopecia areata. The CDR3 loop is CSVESDSAPF. In DNA, the CDR3 is TGCAGCGTTGAGAGTGACAGCGCACCATTC.